One sample yielded the 28 T cell receptor beta chains listed below, sequenced in a study of response to subunit inactivated influenza vaccine. TCRdb fed the RT-PCR reads into MiXCR, producing one record per CDR3 protein. Among roughly 500,000 distinct CDR3 sequences listed, about 15% were seen once. Here the sequenced sample was CD4+ T cells sorted from PBMCs, taken about 24 months after vaccination. These receptors were collected from a man between 50 and 75 years old who received an inactivated influenza vaccine.

This clonotype was picked up a small number of times. The rearrangement joins TRBV12-3 or TRBV12-4 to TRBJ1-6; D is possibly TRBD1 (6 bases). Trimming pared 5 bases from V and 8 bases from J, leaving 13 bases between. The CDR3 runs 14 residues. Here the CDR3 DNA reads TGTGCCAGCAGTGCACAGGGAATTTATTCACCCCTCCACTTT. Translating it yields CASSAQGIYSPLHF.

There are a few counts of this clonotype. This chain joins TRBV6-2 or TRBV6-3 and TRBJ2-1; 9 nucleotides agree with TRBD2. The CDR3 runs to 17 residues. V lost 6 bases and J lost 8; bases outside the gene matches: 17. Germline V gene sequence: CDR1 MNHEY, CDR2 SVGEGT. DNA of the CDR3: TGTGCCAGCAGCTCCGCCAGACTAGCGGAAGTGAGGCATGAGCAGTTCTTC. Protein: CASSSARLAEVRHEQFF.

The rearrangement links TRBV12-3 or TRBV12-4 to TRBJ2-7; D call uncertain. This CDR3 spans 13 amino acids. Trimming pared 2 bases from V and 4 bases from J, leaving 9 bases between. The CDR3 bases are TGTGCCAGCAGTTTACAGGATATATACGAGCAGTACTTC. This gives the protein CASSLQDIYEQYF.

V is TRBV15 and J is TRBJ1-6; TRBD1 matches 7 bases. With 5 bases clipped from V and 7 bases from J, the junction kept 11 bases outside the gene matches. The CDR3 contains 16 residues. The germline V gene encodes CDR1 LNHNV and CDR2 YYDKDF (reference sequence). CDR3 nucleotide sequence: TGTGCCACCAGCTTTGGGACAGTCCAGGAAAATTCACCCCTCCACTTT. It encodes CATSFGTVQENSPLHF.

V gene TRBV6-2 or TRBV6-3 combines with J gene TRBJ2-1, with 11 bases aligning to TRBD2. The CDR3 has 17 residues. Germline V gives CDR1 MNHEY, CDR2 SVGEGT. The trim removed 6 bases at V and 2 bases at J, leaving 9 bases unmatched. The CDR3 bases are TGTGCCAGCAGGACTAACCAACTAGCGGGGGCCTACAATGAGCAGTTCTTC. Translating it yields CASRTNQLAGAYNEQFF.

The table lists this clonotype with a count of one. The chain is built from TRBV3-1 and TRBJ2-7; D is undetermined. Germline V lookup: CDR1 LGHDT, CDR2 YNNKEL (reference sequence). The CDR3 runs to 12 residues. V was shortened by 3 bases and J by 7 bases, with 10 bases between the two germline ends. CDR3 sequence reads: CASSQRLGEQYF. The CDR3 nucleotides are TGTGCCAGCAGCCAGAGGTTAGGGGAGCAGTACTTC.

The table lists this clonotype with a few counts. The chain links TRBV4-3 to TRBJ2-7; no clear D. Trimming took off 2 bases at V and 3 bases at J, with 8 bases between the two ends. The CDR3 is 13 amino acids. Germline-derived CDR1 and CDR2 are LGHNA and YSLEER. CDR3 sequence (DNA): TGCGCCAGCAGCCAAAATAGGGACTACGAGCAGTACTTC. Translated, it gives CASSQNRDYEQYF.

This clonotype was seen only a few times. V gene TRBV20-1 combines with J gene TRBJ2-3; weak D call: TRBD2 (6 bases). CDR1 is DFQATT, CDR2 SNEGSKA, per germline (reference sequence). CDR3 length: 14 amino acids. Trimming cost V 6 bases and J 8 bases, with 21 bases left between them. CDR3 bases: TGCAGTGCAGGGGACTCCGGGGCCCAGATTACGCAGTATTTT. Its translation is CSAGDSGAQITQYF.

The chain joins TRBV10-2 to TRBJ1-6; 10 nucleotides match TRBD1. With V trimmed by 5 bases and J by 0 bases, 13 bases remained unmatched. The CDR3 contains 20 residues. CDR1 is WSHSY, CDR2 SAAADI, per germline. CDR3 protein: CASSLDRGQGIRSYNSPLHF. The DNA for the CDR3 is TGCGCCAGCAGTCTCGATCGGGGACAGGGGATCCGCTCCTATAATTCACCCCTCCACTTT.

There are many counts of this clonotype. The chain links TRBV5-1 to TRBJ2-7; D unresolved. Germline V lookup: CDR1 SGHRS, CDR2 YFSETQ. V shed 4 bases and J shed 2 bases, with 16 bases lying between them. The CDR3 length is 15 residues. CDR3 sequence reads: CASSQLETPPYEQYF. DNA for the CDR3: TGCGCCAGCAGCCAGCTCGAGACGCCACCCTACGAGCAGTACTTC. Looking up the rest from reference TRBV5-1 and TRBJ2-7 gives the full variable domain: KAGVTQTPRYLIKTRGQQVTLSCSPISGHRSVSWYQQTPGQGLQFLFEYFSETQRNKGNFPGRFSGRQFSNSRSEMNVSTLELGDSALYLCASSQLETPPYEQYFGPGTRLTVT.

The gene calls are TRBV20-1 and TRBJ2-5; perhaps TRBD2 as D (5 bases). This CDR3 contains 14 residues. Germline lookup yields CDR1 DFQATT and CDR2 SNEGSKA (reference sequence). V was pared by 3 bases and J by 1 base, with 12 bases between. The CDR3 coding sequence is TGCAGTGCTAGTCGGGGAACGGGCCAAGAGACCCAGTACTTC. The encoded protein is CSASRGTGQETQYF.

This clonotype was seen ten or more times. This chain connects TRBV12-3 or TRBV12-4 to TRBJ2-3; 14 bases are a match to TRBD2. J gave up 1 base and V 6 bases, and 9 bases lay outside the gene matches. The CDR3 extends over 18 amino acids. CDR3 bases: TGTGCCAGCAGCAAGCGACTAGCGGGGGGGCCGGGCACAGATACGCAGTATTTT. This translates into CASSKRLAGGPGTDTQYF.

This clonotype was counted many times. The CDR3 here is CASSLDSKYEQYF. CDR3 in DNA: TGTGCCAGCAGCTTGGACAGTAAATACGAGCAGTACTTC. V is TRBV5-6 and J is TRBJ2-7; D is undetermined. This CDR3 comprises 13 residues. The ends were cut back, 0 bases at V and 4 bases at J, with 8 bases in the middle. Germline V gives CDR1 SGHDT, CDR2 YYEEEE.

To note about this clonotype: Germline and junction disagree at one end, which may indicate a read error. The chain is built from TRBV9 and TRBJ1-1; 7 bases fit TRBD1. In germline, CDR1 is SGDLS, CDR2 YYNGEE. This CDR3 region has 13 residues. The CDR3 loop is CASSLKWDSVIYF. CDR3 nucleotides: TGTGCCAGCAGCCTTAAGTGGGACAGCGTAATATACTTT.

This clonotype was seen a few times. This rearrangement joins TRBV27 to TRBJ2-7; D remains ambiguous. Germline CDR1 MNHEY, CDR2 SMNVEV (reference sequence). Trimming pared 5 bases from V and 0 bases from J, leaving 14 bases between. This CDR3 comprises 15 residues. The CDR3 sequence is CASSPASLSSYEQYF. The CDR3 DNA reads as TGTGCCAGCAGTCCCGCAAGTCTAAGCTCCTACGAGCAGTACTTC.

This clonotype was observed once. The V gene is TRBV6-5, the J gene TRBJ1-2; tentatively, D is TRBD1 (5 bases). V shed 1 base and J shed 2 bases, with 17 bases lying between them. The length of the CDR3 is 17 residues. In germline, CDR1 is MNHEY, CDR2 SVGAGI. This chain's CDR3 is CASSYLRGKGRNYGYTF. CDR3 bases: TGTGCCAGCAGTTACTTGAGGGGTAAAGGGCGAAACTATGGCTACACCTTC.

V and J are TRBV18 and TRBJ2-7; a weak D match, TRBD1 (6 bases). The CDR3 runs to 16 residues. The V gene lost 1 base and the J gene lost 3 bases, with 16 bases spanning the gap. Germline V CDR1 and CDR2: KGHSH, LQKENI. The CDR3 reads CASSPQGVIGFYEQYF. The CDR3 bases are TGTGCCAGCTCACCACAGGGGGTGATCGGTTTCTACGAGCAGTACTTC. The full variable domain, in which reference TRBV18 and TRBJ2-7 provide the parts outside the CDR3, is NAGVMQNPRHLVRRRGQEARLRCSPMKGHSHVYWYRQLPEEGLKFMVYLQKENIIDESGMPKERFSAEFPKEGPSILRIQQVVRGDSAAYFCASSPQGVIGFYEQYFGPGTRLTVT.

On this clonotype itself: One end of the junction fails to match germline, which may point to a read error. The genes are TRBV3-1 and TRBJ2-3; D is unresolved. The CDR3 extends over 16 amino acids. Germline V gene lookup returns CDR1 LGHDT and CDR2 YNNKEL (reference sequence). As DNA, the CDR3 is TGTGCCGGCAGCCCCCGGGCGGCCGCTAGCACAGATACGCAGTATTTT. It codes for CAGSPRAAASTDTQYF.

This clonotype has more than one count but fewer than ten. The chain uses TRBV6-2 or TRBV6-3 and TRBJ2-5, with TRBD1 matching 10 bases. Trimming took 11 bases from V and 2 from J; bases not matched to a gene: 11. The CDR3 length is 15 residues. CDR1 and CDR2 (germline): MNHEY, SVGEGT. The CDR3 is CAARADRGPQETQYF. CDR3 bases: TGTGCCGCCAGAGCCGACAGGGGGCCTCAAGAGACCCAGTACTTC.

The chain has TRBV5-6 and TRBJ2-3; 7 bases fit TRBD1. CDR3 length: 16 amino acids. Germline CDR1 reads SGHDT; CDR2 reads YYEEEE. Unmatched junction bases numbered 6, after V lost 0 bases and J lost 2 bases. Written as DNA, the CDR3 is TGTGCCAGCAGCTTGGGTTTAGGGGGCATCACAGATACGCAGTATTTT. It is translated as CASSLGLGGITDTQYF.

V is TRBV10-3 and J is TRBJ2-7; unclear D gene. V was cut by 3 bases and J by 3 bases, with 9 bases left in between. This CDR3 has 13 residues. Germline assignment: CDR1 ENHRY and CDR2 SYGVKD. The CDR3 here is CAISDMANYEQYF. CDR3 DNA: TGTGCCATCAGTGATATGGCCAACTACGAGCAGTACTTC.

The chain has TRBV5-1 and TRBJ2-5; D gene unclear. CDR1 is SGHRS, CDR2 YFSETQ, per germline. V lost 1 base and J lost 5, with 12 bases in between. This CDR3 has 14 residues. CDR3 DNA sequence: TGCGCCAGCAGCTTGAGAGTCGCAATGGAGACCCAGTACTTC. Protein: CASSLRVAMETQYF. Combining the CDR3 with reference TRBV5-1 and TRBJ2-5 gives the whole variable domain KAGVTQTPRYLIKTRGQQVTLSCSPISGHRSVSWYQQTPGQGLQFLFEYFSETQRNKGNFPGRFSGRQFSNSRSEMNVSTLELGDSALYLCASSLRVAMETQYFGPGTRLLVL.

V usage is TRBV20-1 and J usage is TRBJ2-7; D call uncertain. V lost 6 bases and J lost 0, with 18 bases in between. The CDR3 contains 15 residues. Per germline, CDR1 DFQATT and CDR2 SNEGSKA (reference sequence). Here the CDR3 DNA reads TGCAGTGCCAGACCAGGCCTAAGCCTCTCCTACGAGCAGTACTTC. It specifies CSARPGLSLSYEQYF.

This clonotype was counted ten times or more. V and J are TRBV29-1 and TRBJ2-3; 8 positions match TRBD2. The J segment lost 0 bases and the V segment lost 8 bases, leaving 7 bases of the junction unmatched. The CDR3 is 14 amino acids. CDR1 and CDR2 (germline): SQVTM, ANQGSEA. The CDR3 DNA is TGCAGCCTCACGGGGGGGATGAGCACAGATACGCAGTATTTT. Its protein is CSLTGGMSTDTQYF.

The rearrangement joins TRBV5-1 to TRBJ2-3, with TRBD2 identical over 7 bases. Germline V gene data show CDR1 as SGHRS and CDR2 as YFSETQ. There are 15 residues in the CDR3. Trimming removed 2 bases from V and 6 bases from J; junction bases left unmatched: 9. As DNA, the CDR3 is TGCGCCAGCAGCTTATCGGCACTAGCGAAGGATACGCAGTATTTT. It specifies CASSLSALAKDTQYF.

This chain uses TRBV20-1 with TRBJ2-5; no reliable D call. CDR1 DFQATT and CDR2 SNEGSKA come from the germline V gene (reference sequence). Trimming removed 3 bases at V and 5 bases at J, with 16 bases between. This CDR3 has 14 amino acids. CDR3 loop: CSASPQEPRETQYF. In DNA form, the CDR3 reads TGCAGTGCTAGCCCCCAGGAGCCAAGGGAGACCCAGTACTTC.

The CDR3 protein is CSVRVNEQFF. The DNA of the CDR3 is TGCAGCGTGCGGGTCAATGAGCAGTTCTTC. V gene TRBV29-1 combines with J gene TRBJ2-1, with D tentatively TRBD2 (5 bases). Germline V CDR1 and CDR2: SQVTM, ANQGSEA. The V gene lost 6 bases and the J gene lost 6 bases, with 6 bases spanning the gap. This CDR3 region has 10 residues.

The sample holds many counts of this clonotype. The chain links TRBV7-9 to TRBJ1-1, with D unclear. Germline CDR1 and CDR2: SEHNR and FQNEAQ (reference sequence). The CDR3 runs to 14 residues. Deletions cut 10 bases from V and 2 bases from J, with 17 bases between. The CDR3 is CATQSGTLNTEAFF. CDR3 DNA sequence: TGTGCCACCCAAAGTGGCACCCTCAACACTGAAGCTTTCTTT.